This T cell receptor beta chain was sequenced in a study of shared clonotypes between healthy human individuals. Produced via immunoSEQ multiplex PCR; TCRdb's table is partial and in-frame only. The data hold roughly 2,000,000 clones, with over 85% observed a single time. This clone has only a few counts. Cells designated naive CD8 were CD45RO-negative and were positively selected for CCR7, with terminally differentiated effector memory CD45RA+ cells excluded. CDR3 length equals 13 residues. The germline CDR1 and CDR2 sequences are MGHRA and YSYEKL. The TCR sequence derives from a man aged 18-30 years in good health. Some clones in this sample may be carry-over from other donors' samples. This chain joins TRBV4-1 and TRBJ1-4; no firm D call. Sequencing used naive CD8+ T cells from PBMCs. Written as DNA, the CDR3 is TGCGCGACGAGGGAGAGGGCTAATGAAAAACTGTTTTTT. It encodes CATRERANEKLFF.